The T cell receptor beta chain described here comes from a study of cytomegalovirus exposure and HLA in healthy donors. This clone has more than one count but fewer than ten. The antigen is not known. Findings and limits, study-wide: Later analysis demonstrated an association between a missense DCLRE1C variant and TCR beta V- and J-gene trimming.

PCR involved 60 Vbeta and 13 Jbeta primers. Data came from immunoSEQ multiplex PCR; TCRdb stores just in-frame clones and leaves some out. The sample consists of more than 85,000 clones, 15% of them appearing once. The V end lost 0 bases, the J end lost 0 bases, and 12 bases lay between the germline ends. Germline V gene lookup returns CDR1 MNHEY and CDR2 SVGAGI. The CDR3 length is 16 residues. The receptor was isolated from a female donor in good health and CMV-seronegative. The sample was PBMCs. The chain has TRBV6-5 and TRBJ2-7; D is possibly TRBD2 (6 bases). The CDR3 spells CASSYSGTWSSYEQYF. The CDR3 coding sequence is TGTGCCAGCAGTTACTCCGGGACTTGGAGCTCCTACGAGCAGTACTTC.